This T cell receptor (beta chain) was captured in a study of blood T cell repertoires in COVID-19. Assay used: immunoSEQ multiplex PCR; TCRdb lists only in-frame clones, some missing. The sample shows thousands of clones, around 89% of them seen only once. Sequenced material: peripheral blood. Receptor source: a man between 65 and 80 years old with COVID-19, enrolled during active disease.

The chain combines TRBV18 with TRBJ2-2; TRBD1 is a possible D gene (6 bases). Germline CDR1 is KGHSH and CDR2 is LQKENI. Trimming cost V 1 base and J 7 bases, with 10 bases left between them. CDR3 length: 14 residues. The CDR3 sequence is CASSPRQDIGELFF. CDR3 in DNA: TGTGCCAGCTCACCACGACAGGACATCGGGGAGCTGTTTTTT.